Here is one T cell receptor beta chain with its context. The CDR3 is cut off 3 residues early in the read; its end comes from the germline J gene. Repertoires were generated with immunoSEQ multiplex PCR, while TCRdb's copy carries only in-frame clones and drops some. There are around 35,000 clones in the sample, with roughly 1.5% held by the top ten. Germline CDR1 SGHTA, CDR2 FQGNSA. This CDR3 comprises 15 residues. The entry originates in a study of T cells in women clearing cervical HPV infection. The overall study: Case blood was drawn when the lesion was first found; control blood after infection became undetectable. Case blood was drawn a median about 150 days after lesion detection.

The origin of this receptor is a woman between 18 and 70 years old with a cervical HPV16 infection that either progressed to CIN3+ or cleared (not recorded which). Sequences were obtained from blood buffy coat. The chain couples TRBV7-2 to TRBJ1-2; a possible D gene is TRBD1 (6 bases). The CDR3 spells CASSVSGGASGDYTF. The CDR3 DNA, read in part, is TGTGCCAGCAGCGTTAGCGGGGGGGCTTCGGGCGAC.